This TCR beta chain was recorded in a study of blood T cell repertoires in COVID-19. Trimming shortened V by 5 bases and J by 0 bases, and 8 bases separated the two germline ends. CDR1 and CDR2 from the germline V gene are GTSNPN and SVGIG (reference sequence). CDR3 length: 13 residues. Method: immunoSEQ multiplex PCR; TCRdb's copy keeps in-frame clones and lacks some. The sample has 120,000 or so clones; 85% to 90% are singletons. This chain links TRBV30 with TRBJ1-5; unclear D gene. This receptor was identified in a man aged 70-80 years who had recovered from COVID-19. The specimen sequenced was peripheral blood. The CDR3 loop reads CAWGPGSNQPQHF. As DNA, the CDR3 is TGTGCCTGGGGCCCCGGTAGCAATCAGCCCCAGCATTTT. Full variable domain (missing parts from reference TRBV30 and TRBJ1-5): SQTIHQWPATLVQPVGSPLSLECTVEGTSNPNLYWYRQAAGRGLQLLFYSVGIGQISSEVPQNLSASRPQDRQFILSSKKLLLSDSGFYLCAWGPGSNQPQHFGDGTRLSIL.